Following are 16 T cell receptor beta chains from one sample sequenced in a study of T cell clonality in common variable immunodeficiency. Clones were read by immunoSEQ multiplex PCR, and TCRdb kept only the in-frame ones, dropping some. This sample shows roughly 28,000 clones and no singletons; about 13% rests with the ten largest. Sequenced input: peripheral blood mononuclear cells. These receptors were collected from a person aged 18 to 75 in good health.

This clone came up many times. Read coverage stops 3 residues before the CDR3 terminus; the germline J gene supplies the remainder. V gene TRBV12-5 combines with J gene TRBJ1-1; D might be TRBD1 (6 bases). Germline-derived CDR1 and CDR2 are LGHNT and FRNRAP. The V end lost 6 bases, the J end lost 3 bases, and 14 bases lay between the germline ends. The CDR3 extends over 14 amino acids. This CDR3 is CASGGGTRDTEAFF. Incomplete CDR3 DNA: TGTGCTAGTGGAGGGGGAACTCGGGACACTGAA.

This clone occurred many times. The read gets to within 3 residues of the CDR3 end, and the germline J gene fills in the rest. The rearrangement joins TRBV6-4 to TRBJ2-3, with 7 bases that match TRBD2. The CDR3 contains 14 residues. Germline assignment: CDR1 MRHNA and CDR2 SNTAGT. J was trimmed by 3 bases and V by 7 bases; bases with no gene match: 7. The CDR3 DNA, read in part, is TGTGCCAGCAAGGCTAGCGGATTGACAGATACG. Protein sequence: CASKASGLTDT. The whole CDR3 is CASKASGLTDTQYF.

Details on this clone: The read finishes 3 residues shy of the CDR3 end, and the germline J gene is used to complete it. This chain uses TRBV10-2 with TRBJ2-3, with 9 bases aligning to TRBD2. Germline-derived CDR1 and CDR2 are WSHSY and SAAADI. V lost 5 bases to trimming and J lost 5 bases; unmatched junction nucleotides: 5. The CDR3 sequence is 14 residues long. The chain's CDR3 is CASSPGGGGDTQYF. Incomplete CDR3 DNA: TGCGCCAGCAGTCCCGGCGGGGGGGGAGATACG.

This clone was recorded many times. The read gets to within 3 residues of the CDR3 end, and the germline J gene fills in the rest. The J gene is TRBJ2-3, the V gene TRBV20-1; 8 bases align to TRBD2. CDR3 length: 15 residues. Germline loops: CDR1 DFQATT, CDR2 SNEGSKA (reference sequence). V shed 5 bases and J 3 bases; nucleotides not matched to a gene: 10. The sequenced part of the CDR3 DNA is TGCAGTGCTCTACCTCCGGGACTAGGAACAGATACG. It translates to CSALPPGLGTDT. The whole CDR3 is CSALPPGLGTDTQYF.

Many counts were recorded for this clone. The CDR3 goes on 3 residues after the read ends, and that part is filled in from the germline J gene. The chain has TRBV20-1 and TRBJ1-3, with 8 nucleotides matching TRBD1. The CDR3 extends over 16 amino acids. CDR1 and CDR2 from the germline V gene are DFQATT and SNEGSKA (reference sequence). J lost 1 base, V lost 3 bases, and 8 bases had no gene match. This CDR3 reads CSARRQGMVSGNTIYF. The sequenced CDR3 bases are TGCAGTGCTAGGCGACAGGGGATGGTTTCTGGAAACACC.

This clone has at least ten counts. Read coverage stops 3 residues before the CDR3 terminus; the germline J gene supplies the remainder. The J gene is TRBJ2-7, the V gene TRBV12-3 or TRBV12-4; a possible D gene is TRBD1 (5 bases). The ends were cut back, 1 base at V and 3 bases at J, with 7 bases in the middle. There are 13 residues in the CDR3. The CDR3 is CASSLGGNYEQYF. The CDR3 bases that were read are TGTGCCAGCAGTTTAGGGGGCAACTACGAG.

This clone has ten or more counts. The CDR3 end falls 3 residues outside the read, so it is completed with the germline J gene. The gene calls are TRBV19 and TRBJ1-2; perhaps TRBD1 as D (5 bases). There are 15 residues in the CDR3. Germline CDR1 LNHDA, CDR2 SQIVND (reference sequence). V lost 7 bases, J lost 5 bases, and 20 bases lay in between. CDR3 DNA, as far as it was read: TGTGCCAGTAAAGGATCCGAACGGACAAATTATGGC. Its protein is CASKGSERTNYG. The CDR3 in full is CASKGSERTNYGYTF.

The table lists this clone with many counts. The CDR3 goes on 3 residues after the read ends, and that part is filled in from the germline J gene. The chain recombines TRBV5-1 with TRBJ1-2; 10 bases map to TRBD1. The ends lost 4 bases at V and 2 bases at J; junction bases unmatched: 23. Germline CDR1 SGHRS, CDR2 YFSETQ. This CDR3 has 21 residues. The CDR3 loop is CASSLFGTGAPSSSPNYGYTF. CDR3 DNA (partial): TGCGCCAGCAGCCTATTTGGGACAGGGGCCCCCTCGTCGTCTCCAAACTATGGC.

This clone was seen at least ten times. The DNA ends 3 residues before the CDR3 does, and the rest of the CDR3 is filled in from the germline J gene. The genes are TRBV20-1 and TRBJ1-1, with TRBD1 as a possible D gene (5 bases). Between the trimmed V and J ends, which lost 7 bases and 1 base, there was a span of 10 bases. The germline CDR1 and CDR2 sequences are DFQATT and SNEGSKA (reference sequence). The CDR3 runs 12 residues. The CDR3 here is CSVMQGNTEAFF. CDR3 bases read: TGCAGTGTTATGCAGGGGAACACTGAA.

In its sample, this clone was seen many times. Coverage ceases 3 residues before the CDR3 finishes, and the germline J gene fills in the end. V usage is TRBV9 and J usage is TRBJ2-3; 8 positions agree with TRBD2. The CDR3 loop spans 13 amino acids. Germline assignment: CDR1 SGDLS and CDR2 YYNGEE. With 3 bases clipped from V and 7 bases from J, the junction kept 4 bases outside the gene matches. Incomplete CDR3 DNA: TGTGCCAGCAGCGCTCCGGGGGGGAATACG. This gives the protein CASSAPGGNT. The CDR3 as a whole reads CASSAPGGNTQYF.

Many counts were recorded for this clone. From the germline J gene comes the end of the CDR3, since the read stops 3 residues before it. The chain combines TRBV20-1 with TRBJ2-2, with a tentative D call TRBD1 (5 bases). Germline values: CDR1 DFQATT, CDR2 SNEGSKA (reference sequence). Trimming pared 2 bases from V and 0 bases from J, leaving 10 bases between. The length of the CDR3 is 15 residues. The covered CDR3 bases are TGCAGTGCTAGACAGGACAAAACGAACACCGGGGAG. The encoded protein is CSARQDKTNTGE. The full CDR3 reads CSARQDKTNTGELFF.

This clone occurred many times. The read ends 3 residues early relative to the CDR3; the germline J gene fills the gap. This chain joins TRBV20-1 and TRBJ2-3; D possibly corresponds to TRBD2 (6 bases). Trimming removed 5 bases from V and 2 bases from J, with 20 bases in between. This CDR3 is 16 amino acids long. In germline, CDR1 is DFQATT, CDR2 SNEGSKA (reference sequence). CDR3 amino acids: CSADDPPRGYTDTQYF. Incomplete CDR3 DNA: TGCAGTGCTGACGACCCCCCCCGGGGGTACACAGATACG.

This clone was found many times. The read ends 3 residues before the CDR3 terminus; that terminus is restored from the germline J gene. The genes are TRBV20-1 and TRBJ1-2; 11 positions agree with TRBD1. The CDR3 runs to 17 residues. In germline, CDR1 is DFQATT, CDR2 SNEGSKA (reference sequence). The trim removed 7 bases at V and 1 base at J, leaving 14 bases unmatched. The CDR3 sequence: CSVLVLDRGRGNYGYTF. CDR3 DNA, as far as it was read: TGCAGTGTATTGGTATTGGACAGGGGGCGAGGTAACTATGGC.

This clone was recorded a few times. The CDR3 end lies 3 residues beyond the end of the read and is filled in from the germline J gene. This chain uses TRBV5-1 with TRBJ2-7; 9 nucleotides agree with TRBD2. CDR1 is SGHRS and CDR2 is YFSETQ in the germline V gene. The CDR3 contains 16 residues. V was pared by 1 base and J by 0 bases, with 5 bases of the junction left unmatched. The CDR3 protein is CASSLSSGGISYEQYF. CDR3 bases read: TGCGCCAGCAGCTTGTCCAGCGGGGGGATCTCCTACGAG.

This clone was seen ten or more times. The sequence runs out 3 residues before the end of the CDR3; the remainder is reconstructed from the germline J gene. The chain is built from TRBV18 and TRBJ2-3; tentative D call: TRBD2 (6 bases). Germline V gene lookup returns CDR1 KGHSH and CDR2 LQKENI. The CDR3 runs 15 residues. Between the trimmed V and J ends, which lost 3 bases and 2 bases, there was a span of 12 bases. CDR3 sequence reads: CASSPSSALTDTQYF. CDR3 DNA (partial): TGTGCCAGCTCACCTTCTAGCGCGCTCACAGATACG.

This clone was counted only a few times. Read data end 3 residues before the CDR3 end; the end is taken from the germline J gene. The chain has TRBV2 and TRBJ1-5; D might be TRBD1 (6 bases). The CDR3 is 13 amino acids. Germline CDR1 reads SNHLY; CDR2 reads FYNNEI. The V end was cut by 7 bases, the J end by 7 bases, with 14 bases between. CDR3 loop: CASNRESRQPQHF. The covered CDR3 bases are TGTGCCAGCAACAGGGAGAGTAGGCAGCCC.